Reported below is one TCR beta chain. Antigen: not known. Time point here: week 5, during vaccination. Vaccination used 300 ug of mutant IDH1 20-mer peptide per dose, with topical imiquimod. V shed 0 bases and J 5 bases; nucleotides not matched to a gene: 5. This CDR3 region has 15 residues. Germline V gene lookup returns CDR1 LGHNA and CDR2 YNFKEQ. This sample is part of a study of a mutant IDH1 vaccine in newly diagnosed glioma. Study context: The initiation of vaccination occurred 4-6 weeks after radiotherapy alone, or with temozolomide cycles.

The method was immunoSEQ multiplex PCR; TCRdb's version includes in-frame clones alone and lacks a portion of them. The sample has around 25,000 clones; 79% are singletons. General study findings and limits: A vaccine-induced immune response developed in 93.3% of the patients.

This sequence was found in a man between 40 and 49 years old with glioma. Some clones in this sample may be carry-over from other donors' samples. The chain employs TRBV4-2 and TRBJ2-7; the match to TRBD2 covers 9 bases. The sample consisted of PBMCs, taken from a glioma patient whose treatment included an IDH1 peptide vaccine. Here the CDR3 reads CASSQDSSGGNEQYF. The CDR3 bases are TGTGCCAGCAGCCAAGATTCCAGCGGGGGGAACGAGCAGTACTTC.